The 16 T cell receptor beta chains given below trace back to one sample, sequenced in a study of identical twins. Each CDR3 protein gets one entry after TCRdb re-called the 5' RACE reads with MiXCR. In the table there are just over 450,000 distinct CDR3 sequences, more than 13% of which are singletons. This sample was shared with a second study, whose subject was yellow fever vaccine responses in identical twins.

The sample taken for sequencing was CD4+ T cells sorted from blood. The receptors were sampled from a woman between 18 and 30 years old in good health.

In its sample, this clonotype was seen many times. This chain connects TRBV7-2 to TRBJ2-1; TRBD2 agrees at 10 bases. The J segment lost 2 bases and the V segment lost 1 base, leaving 2 bases of the junction unmatched. The CDR3 consists of 16 residues. From germline, CDR1 is SGHTA and CDR2 FQGNSA. The CDR3 spells CASSLGLAGAYNEQFF. The CDR3, as DNA: TGTGCCAGCAGCTTAGGGCTAGCGGGAGCCTACAATGAGCAGTTCTTC.

This clonotype was counted a few times. The DNA for the CDR3 is TGCAGCGTCCGACAGGGGGCAAGTGGCTACACCTTC. Its protein is CSVRQGASGYTF. The V and J genes are TRBV29-1 and TRBJ1-2, with 10 bases fitting TRBD1. Trimming at V came to 6 bases and at J to 7 bases, leaving 5 bases not matched to a gene. The CDR3 runs to 12 residues. CDR1 and CDR2 (germline): SQVTM, ANQGSEA.

This clonotype has only a few counts. The rearrangement uses TRBV11-1 and TRBJ2-3; 7 bases match TRBD2. CDR1 and CDR2 (germline): SGHAT, FQDESV (reference sequence). This CDR3 contains 18 residues. After removal of 1 base from V and 7 bases from J, the junction contained 17 bases not matched to a gene. The CDR3 nucleotides read TGTGCCAGCAGCTTAGACGCCAGGACTAGTTCCAGCGTATATACGCAGTATTTT. Translation gives CASSLDARTSSSVYTQYF.

The V call is TRBV20-1, the J call TRBJ2-1, with TRBD2 matching over 12 bases. The junction had 9 bases not matched to a gene; V was cut back by 5 bases and J by 7 bases. Germline CDR1 reads DFQATT; CDR2 reads SNEGSKA (reference sequence). This CDR3 contains 15 residues. CDR3 sequence: CSAHRTSGAINEQFF. The CDR3, as DNA: TGCAGTGCTCACCGGACTAGCGGGGCGATAAATGAGCAGTTCTTC.

The chain uses TRBV5-1 and TRBJ2-7; possibly TRBD1 for D (5 bases). From germline, CDR1 is SGHRS and CDR2 YFSETQ. V was cut by 4 bases and J by 2 bases, with 16 bases left in between. This CDR3 is built from 15 residues. The CDR3 reads CASSPGPDRAYEQYF. CDR3 nucleotide sequence: TGCGCCAGCAGCCCTGGCCCTGACAGAGCCTACGAGCAGTACTTC. Full variable domain (outside the CDR3, taken from reference TRBV5-1 and TRBJ2-7): KAGVTQTPRYLIKTRGQQVTLSCSPISGHRSVSWYQQTPGQGLQFLFEYFSETQRNKGNFPGRFSGRQFSNSRSEMNVSTLELGDSALYLCASSPGPDRAYEQYFGPGTRLTVT.

This clonotype was observed a few times. This rearrangement joins TRBV10-3 to TRBJ2-1; 11 positions agree with TRBD2. V lost 4 bases and J lost 6; bases outside the gene matches: 11. There are 17 residues in the CDR3. From germline, CDR1 is ENHRY and CDR2 SYGVKD. The CDR3 protein is CAISGISGRALVNEQFF. CDR3 coding DNA: TGTGCCATCAGTGGCATTAGCGGGAGGGCCTTGGTCAATGAGCAGTTCTTC.

This chain connects TRBV29-1 to TRBJ2-7, with D possibly being TRBD1 (6 bases). Germline assignment: CDR1 SQVTM and CDR2 ANQGSEA. This CDR3 has 13 amino acids. The CDR3 coding sequence is TGCACCGCTTCGCCCGTACAGGGTTACGAGCAGTACTTC. Amino acids: CTASPVQGYEQYF.

This sequence joins TRBV7-9 and TRBJ2-2; D uncertain. The CDR3 length is 12 residues. CDR1 is SEHNR, CDR2 FQNEAQ, per germline (reference sequence). With 3 bases removed from V and 7 bases from J, the gap between germline ends came to 6 bases. The CDR3 region is CASSFGRGELFF. Written as DNA, the CDR3 is TGTGCCAGCAGCTTCGGGCGCGGGGAGCTGTTTTTT.

The chain carries TRBV5-1 and TRBJ2-1, with 8 positions matching TRBD1. V lost 7 bases, J lost 1 base, and 7 bases stayed unmatched. Germline V gene sequence: CDR1 SGHRS, CDR2 YFSETQ. The CDR3 spans 15 residues. CDR3 DNA: TGCGCCAGCGGACGGACAGGGTCATCCTACAATGAGCAGTTCTTC. This sequence encodes CASGRTGSSYNEQFF.

Only a few counts were recorded for this clonotype. V is TRBV5-6 and J is TRBJ2-7; D call uncertain. Germline-derived CDR1 and CDR2 are SGHDT and YYEEEE. V lost 0 bases, J lost 3 bases, and 13 bases lay in between. The CDR3 covers 15 residues. CDR3 loop: CASSLALTTIYEQYF. The CDR3 DNA follows: TGTGCCAGCAGCTTGGCCCTAACCACTATCTACGAGCAGTACTTC.

Only a few counts were recorded for this clonotype. V usage is TRBV4-3 and J usage is TRBJ2-6; unclear D gene. V lost 0 bases and J lost 0, with 12 bases in between. Looked up from germline, CDR1 is LGHNA and CDR2 is YSLEER. The CDR3 is 18 residues long. The CDR3 loop is CASSQDKAVNSGANVLTF. In DNA form, the CDR3 reads TGCGCCAGCAGCCAAGATAAGGCGGTTAACTCTGGGGCCAACGTCCTGACTTTC.

This clonotype was recorded a few times. V and J are TRBV29-1 and TRBJ2-3; D tentatively fits TRBD1 or TRBD2 (5 bases each). The CDR3 has 16 residues. Trimming cost V 5 bases and J 4 bases, with 22 bases left between them. Germline CDR1 and CDR2: SQVTM and ANQGSEA. In DNA, the CDR3 is TGCAGCGTTCCTACACTTGGGGGACGCTGGGCAGATACGCAGTATTTT. It yields the protein CSVPTLGGRWADTQYF.

In this sample, this clonotype turned up a few times. The chain employs TRBV5-1 and TRBJ2-7; 10 bases line up with TRBD1. The length of the CDR3 is 18 residues. With 3 bases clipped from V and 5 bases from J, the junction kept 17 bases outside the gene matches. Looked up from germline, CDR1 is SGHRS and CDR2 is YFSETQ. CDR3 bases: TGCGCCAGCAGCTACGACAGGGGGCGCGGCGGGAAGATCGACGAGCAGTACTTC. Its protein is CASSYDRGRGGKIDEQYF.

For this clonotype: A junction end diverges from the germline sequence, so it may reflect a read error. The CDR3 DNA reads TGTGCCAGCAGATTAGGCTGGGTTTTGGCCAAAAACATTCAGTACTTC. It encodes CASRLGWVLAKNIQYF. The rearrangement uses TRBV7-2 and TRBJ2-4; D not resolved. The CDR3 totals 16 residues. Germline-derived CDR1 and CDR2 are SGHTA and FQGNSA. Full variable domain (rest looked up from reference TRBV7-2 and TRBJ2-4): GAGVSQSPSNKVTEKGKDVELRCDPISGHTALYWYRQSLGQGLEFLIYFQGNSAPDKSGLPSDRFSAERTGGSVSTLTIQRTQQEDSAVYLCASRLGWVLAKNIQYFGAGTRLSVL.

This chain uses TRBV20-1 with TRBJ2-3, with 9 bases aligning to TRBD1. V was clipped by 1 base and J by 9 bases; unmatched bases: 8. Germline V gene lookup returns CDR1 DFQATT and CDR2 SNEGSKA (reference sequence). The CDR3 covers 14 residues. This CDR3 is CSARVGTGLLTQYF. The DNA of the CDR3 is TGCAGTGCTAGAGTTGGGACAGGGTTATTAACGCAGTATTTT.

V usage is TRBV20-1 and J usage is TRBJ2-1; D gene unclear. V was clipped by 3 bases and J by 0 bases, with 15 bases between them. CDR1 is DFQATT and CDR2 is SNEGSKA in the germline V gene (reference sequence). CDR3 size: 16 residues. CDR3 in amino acids: CSASTARGVSYNEQFF. CDR3 nucleotides: TGCAGTGCTAGTACGGCTCGCGGAGTCTCCTACAATGAGCAGTTCTTC.